This T cell receptor beta chain came from a study of CD8 T cells in ankylosing spondylitis. Study results and caveats: Apparently characteristic of ankylosing spondylitis blood was a TCR beta motif (eight highly homologous variants). Enrichment of disease-linked clones was reportedly significant in matched ankylosing spondylitis synovial fluid.

Quantitative 5'-RACE was performed with molecular barcodes, and it yielded the TCR beta libraries. Via MiXCR, TCRdb re-called the 5' RACE reads, giving one row per CDR3 protein. The sample includes 250,000 to 400,000 distinct CDR3 sequences, 11% seen only once; the top ten take roughly 9.2%. V dropped 6 bases and J dropped 1; count of bases not matched to a gene: 13. This CDR3 is built from 17 residues. Looked up from germline, CDR1 is DFQATT and CDR2 is SNEGSKA (reference sequence). This clonotype was counted a few times. Its antigen is not identified. The TCR was taken from a female donor with ankylosing spondylitis or in good health (not recorded which). The sample consisted of blood, either unsorted or a sorted T cell fraction (not recorded which). The chain joins TRBV20-1 to TRBJ2-1, with 9 bases lining up with TRBD2. CDR3 in amino acids: CSARFFRSGRSYNEQFF. The CDR3 DNA sequence: TGCAGTGCCCGATTCTTCCGAAGCGGGAGGTCCTACAATGAGCAGTTCTTC.